This T cell receptor beta chain emerged from a study of blood T cell repertoires in COVID-19. Across the study: Sites in the United States, Italy and Spain provided acute and convalescent COVID-19 samples. Sources were T cells, B-cell-depleted T cells, or PBMCs; the material itself was cDNA or gDNA.

Per the germline V gene, CDR1 is LGHNA and CDR2 is YNFKEQ. Trimming left V 5 bases short and J 3 bases short, with 6 bases between. The CDR3 is 12 residues long. Authors' processing steps: Amplified reference gene primers provided the basis for estimating nucleated cell counts. Here immunoSEQ multiplex PCR was the method, and the copy in TCRdb shows in-frame clones only, minus some. Clonal size and the V and J genes are those of that table, whereas D and trimming came from the DNA. Found here are roughly 350,000 clones, roughly 88% of them singletons; the top ten hold around 4%. The sequence derives from a woman in her forties or fifties with active or convalescent COVID-19. Sequenced material: peripheral blood. The chain combines TRBV4-2 with TRBJ2-3; D is unclear. This chain's CDR3 is CASSSRTDTQYF. The CDR3 DNA follows: TGTGCCAGCAGCTCCCGGACAGATACGCAGTATTTT.